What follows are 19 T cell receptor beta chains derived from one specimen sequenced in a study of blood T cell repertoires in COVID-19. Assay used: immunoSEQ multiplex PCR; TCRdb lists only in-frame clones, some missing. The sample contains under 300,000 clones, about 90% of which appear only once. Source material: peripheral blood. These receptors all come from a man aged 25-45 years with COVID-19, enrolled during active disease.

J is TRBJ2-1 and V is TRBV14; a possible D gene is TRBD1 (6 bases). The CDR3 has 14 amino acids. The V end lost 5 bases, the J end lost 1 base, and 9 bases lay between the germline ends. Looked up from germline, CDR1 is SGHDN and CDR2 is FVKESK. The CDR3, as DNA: TGTGCCAGCAGCAAACAGGGTTCCTACAATGAGCAGTTCTTC. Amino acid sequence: CASSKQGSYNEQFF. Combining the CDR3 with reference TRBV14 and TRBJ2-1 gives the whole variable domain EAGVTQFPSHSVIEKGQTVTLRCDPISGHDNLYWYRRVMGKEIKFLLHFVKESKQDESGMPNNRFLAERTGGTYSTLKVQPAELEDSGVYFCASSKQGSYNEQFFGPGTRLTVL.

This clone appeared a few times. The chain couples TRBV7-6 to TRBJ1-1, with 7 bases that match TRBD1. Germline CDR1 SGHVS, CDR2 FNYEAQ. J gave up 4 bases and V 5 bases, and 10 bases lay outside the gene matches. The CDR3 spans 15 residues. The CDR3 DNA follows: TGTGCCAGCAGCGACCGACAGGGTGGGGTCACTGAAGCTTTCTTT. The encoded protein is CASSDRQGGVTEAFF.

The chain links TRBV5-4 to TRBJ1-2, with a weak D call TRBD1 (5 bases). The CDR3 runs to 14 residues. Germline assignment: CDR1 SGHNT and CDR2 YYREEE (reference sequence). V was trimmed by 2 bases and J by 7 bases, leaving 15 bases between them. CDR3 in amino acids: CASSFITGEGGYTF. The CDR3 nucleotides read TGTGCCAGCAGCTTTATAACGGGGGAGGGTGGCTACACCTTC.

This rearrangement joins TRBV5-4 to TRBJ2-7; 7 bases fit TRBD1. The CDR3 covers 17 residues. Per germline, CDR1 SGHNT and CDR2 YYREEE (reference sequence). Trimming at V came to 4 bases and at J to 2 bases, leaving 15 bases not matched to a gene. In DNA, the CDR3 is TGTGCCAGCAGCCGACAGCTCTCGGGGACAGACCCCTACGAGCAGTACTTC. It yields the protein CASSRQLSGTDPYEQYF.

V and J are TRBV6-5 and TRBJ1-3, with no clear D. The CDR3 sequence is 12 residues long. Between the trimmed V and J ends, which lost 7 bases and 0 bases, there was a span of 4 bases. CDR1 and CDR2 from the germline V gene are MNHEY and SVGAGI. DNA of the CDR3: TGTGCCAGCATCGGCTCTGGAAACACCATATATTTT. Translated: CASIGSGNTIYF.

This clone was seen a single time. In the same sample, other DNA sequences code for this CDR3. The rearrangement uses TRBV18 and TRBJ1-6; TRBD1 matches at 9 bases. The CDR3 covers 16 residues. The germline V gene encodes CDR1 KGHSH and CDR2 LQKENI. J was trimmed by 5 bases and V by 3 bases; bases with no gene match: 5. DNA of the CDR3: TGTGCCAGCTCACCGTCCGGACAGGGGAATAATTCACCCCTCCACTTT. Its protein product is CASSPSGQGNNSPLHF.

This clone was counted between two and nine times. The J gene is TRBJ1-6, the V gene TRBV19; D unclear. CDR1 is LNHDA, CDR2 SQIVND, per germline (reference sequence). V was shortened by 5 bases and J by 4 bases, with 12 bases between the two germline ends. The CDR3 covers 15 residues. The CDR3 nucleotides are TGTGCCAGTAGTCCCGCCAGCGGGTATAATTCACCCCTCCACTTT. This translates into CASSPASGYNSPLHF.

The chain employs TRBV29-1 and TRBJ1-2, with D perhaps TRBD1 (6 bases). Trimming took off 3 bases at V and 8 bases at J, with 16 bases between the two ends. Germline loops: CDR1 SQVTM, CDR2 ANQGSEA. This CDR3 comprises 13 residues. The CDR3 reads CSVDGRGKGGYTF. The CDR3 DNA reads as TGCAGCGTTGATGGGAGGGGGAAGGGAGGCTACACCTTC.

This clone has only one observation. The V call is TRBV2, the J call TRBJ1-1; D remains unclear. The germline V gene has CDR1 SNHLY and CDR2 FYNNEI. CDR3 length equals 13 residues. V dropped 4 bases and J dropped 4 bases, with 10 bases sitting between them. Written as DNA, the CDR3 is TGTGCCAGCAGTGTGGCGGGATTCACTGAAGCTTTCTTT. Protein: CASSVAGFTEAFF. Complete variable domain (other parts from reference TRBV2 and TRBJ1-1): EPEVTQTPSHQVTQMGQEVILRCVPISNHLYFYWYRQILGQKVEFLVSFYNNEISEKSEIFDDQFSVERPDGSNFTLKIRSTKLEDSAMYFCASSVAGFTEAFFGQGTRLTVV.

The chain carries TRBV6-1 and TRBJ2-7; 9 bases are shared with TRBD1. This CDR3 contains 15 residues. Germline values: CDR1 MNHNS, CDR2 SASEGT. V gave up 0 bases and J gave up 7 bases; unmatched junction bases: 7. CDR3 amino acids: CASSEANRGPGEQYF. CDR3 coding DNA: TGTGCCAGCAGTGAAGCGAACAGGGGGCCGGGGGAGCAGTACTTC.

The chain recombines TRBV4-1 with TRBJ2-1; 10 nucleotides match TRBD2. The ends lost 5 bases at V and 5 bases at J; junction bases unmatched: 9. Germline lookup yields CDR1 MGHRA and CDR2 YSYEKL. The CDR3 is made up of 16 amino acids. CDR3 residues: CASSGLSGGSNNEQFF. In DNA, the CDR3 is TGCGCCAGCAGCGGCCTTAGCGGGGGGAGTAACAATGAGCAGTTCTTC.

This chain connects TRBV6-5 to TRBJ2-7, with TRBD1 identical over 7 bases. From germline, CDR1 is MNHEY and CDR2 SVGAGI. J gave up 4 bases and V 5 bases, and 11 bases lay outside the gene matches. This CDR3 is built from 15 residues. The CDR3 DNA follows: TGTGCCAGCAGTCCACGACAGGGCGCCGGGTACGAGCAGTACTTC. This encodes CASSPRQGAGYEQYF.

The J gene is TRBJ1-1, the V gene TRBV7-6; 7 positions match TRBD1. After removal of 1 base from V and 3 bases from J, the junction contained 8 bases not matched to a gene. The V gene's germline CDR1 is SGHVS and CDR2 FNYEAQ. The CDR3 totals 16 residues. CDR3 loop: CASSLEVLDRHTEAFF. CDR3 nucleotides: TGTGCCAGCAGCTTAGAAGTTTTGGACAGGCACACTGAAGCTTTCTTT.

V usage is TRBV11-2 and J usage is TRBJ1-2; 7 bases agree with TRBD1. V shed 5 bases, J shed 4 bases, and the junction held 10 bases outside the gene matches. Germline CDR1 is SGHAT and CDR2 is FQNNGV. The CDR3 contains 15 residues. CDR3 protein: CASSLLQGNSYGYTF. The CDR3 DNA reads TGTGCCAGCAGCCTCTTACAGGGGAATAGCTATGGCTACACCTTC.

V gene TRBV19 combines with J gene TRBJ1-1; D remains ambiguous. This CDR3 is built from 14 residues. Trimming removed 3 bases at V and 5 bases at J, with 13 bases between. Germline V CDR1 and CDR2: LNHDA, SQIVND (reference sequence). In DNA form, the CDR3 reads TGTGCCAGTAGTATTAAGGCCGGGAAAACTGAAGCTTTCTTT. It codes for CASSIKAGKTEAFF.

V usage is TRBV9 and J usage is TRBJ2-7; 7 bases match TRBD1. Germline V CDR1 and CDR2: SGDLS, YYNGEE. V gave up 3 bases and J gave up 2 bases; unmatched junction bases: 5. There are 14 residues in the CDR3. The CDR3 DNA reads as TGTGCCAGCAGCGCCCGGGACAGAACCTACGAGCAGTACTTC. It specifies CASSARDRTYEQYF.

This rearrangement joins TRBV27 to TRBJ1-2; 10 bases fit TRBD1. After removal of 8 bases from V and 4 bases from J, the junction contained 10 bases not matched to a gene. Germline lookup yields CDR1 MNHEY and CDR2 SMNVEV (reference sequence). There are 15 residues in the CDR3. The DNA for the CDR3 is TGTGCCAGCCATACGACCGGGACAGGGGCCTATGGCTACACCTTC. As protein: CASHTTGTGAYGYTF.

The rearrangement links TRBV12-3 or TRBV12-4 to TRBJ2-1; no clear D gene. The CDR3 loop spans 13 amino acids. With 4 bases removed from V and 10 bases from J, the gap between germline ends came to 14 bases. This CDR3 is CASSYFGSGEQFF. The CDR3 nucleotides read TGTGCCAGCAGTTATTTCGGGTCTGGGGAGCAGTTCTTC.

The DNA for the CDR3 is TGTGCCAGCGGACAGGTGAATTCACCCCTCCACTTT. It translates to CASGQVNSPLHF. V gene TRBV19 combines with J gene TRBJ1-6; 7 nucleotides match TRBD1. From germline, CDR1 is LNHDA and CDR2 SQIVND (reference sequence). J was trimmed by 7 bases and V by 9 bases; bases with no gene match: 3. CDR3 length equals 12 residues.